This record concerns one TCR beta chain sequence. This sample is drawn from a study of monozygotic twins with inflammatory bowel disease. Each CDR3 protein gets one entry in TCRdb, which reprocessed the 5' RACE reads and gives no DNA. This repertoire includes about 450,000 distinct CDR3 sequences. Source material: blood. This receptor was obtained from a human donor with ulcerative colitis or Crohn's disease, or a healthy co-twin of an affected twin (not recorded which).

The CDR3 loop is CASSVEGSGTGELFF. V and J are TRBV9 and TRBJ2-2; TCRdb lists TRBD1, though no DNA is available to test this call. CDR1 SGDLS and CDR2 YYNGEE come from the germline V gene. The CDR3 length is 15 residues.